Detailed here is one T cell receptor (beta chain). What it binds is unknown. Trimming took 0 bases from V and 1 from J, leaving 10 bases between them. This CDR3 spans 15 amino acids. The germline V gene has CDR1 GTSNPN and CDR2 SVGIG (reference sequence). The data stem from a study of cytomegalovirus exposure and HLA in healthy donors. General study points: The study recorded 150 to 200 TCR beta chains that were cytomegalovirus-associated.

Method: immunoSEQ multiplex PCR; TCRdb's copy keeps in-frame clones and lacks some. The table has some 230,000 clones, 90% to 95% seen once; the top ten hold 1.1%. Sequencing input: PBMCs. The V gene is TRBV30, the J gene TRBJ1-5; D possibly corresponds to TRBD1 (6 bases). The receptor comes from a young woman in good health and CMV-seronegative. CDR3 nucleotide sequence: TGTGCCTGGAGTGTTGGGACACGCAGCAATCAGCCCCAGCATTTT. Amino acid sequence: CAWSVGTRSNQPQHF.